These T cell receptor beta chains were read from a single sample in a study of PD-L1 blockade in urothelial cancer. This table comes from immunoSEQ multiplex PCR, and its TCRdb copy is limited to in-frame clones, with some not included. The sample has 50,000 to 55,000 clones, roughly 77% seen once. The sample here was PBMCs, taken around atezolizumab (anti-PD-L1) treatment. These receptors all come from a man aged 70 or older with urothelial cancer. The CDR3 runs from the conserved cysteine through the conserved F or W. The order of the fields is clone size, J gene, D gene, V gene, CDR3 DNA, CDR3 protein. The D gene is left open where the match is weak. Clone size is given for some rows only: seen once, a few or many times, or a class if the clone is expanded.

clone size: once; J gene: TRBJ2-7; D gene: -; V gene: TRBV19; CDR3 DNA: TGTGCCAGTAAGCAACAGGGAGCCTACGAGCAGTACTTC; CDR3 protein: CASKQQGAYEQYF
clone size: -; J gene: TRBJ2-7; D gene: -; V gene: TRBV30; CDR3 DNA: TGTGCCTGGAGTGTGGCGGTGGTATCTTCCGAGCAGTACTTC; CDR3 protein: CAWSVAVVSSEQYF
clone size: once; J gene: TRBJ2-7; D gene: TRBD1; V gene: TRBV5-5; CDR3 DNA: TGTGCCAGCAGCATCACACCGGGACAGTCCTACGAGCAGTACTTC; CDR3 protein: CASSITPGQSYEQYF
clone size: once; J gene: TRBJ1-1; D gene: TRBD1; V gene: TRBV5-8; CDR3 DNA: TGTGCCAGCAGCTTCCAGACAGGGTGGGTGCAAGCTTTCTTT; CDR3 protein: CASSFQTGWVQAFF
clone size: -; J gene: TRBJ1-1; D gene: -; V gene: TRBV5-1; CDR3 DNA: TGCGCCAGCAGCTTGGAAGCGCCAACGACTGAAGCTTTCTTT; CDR3 protein: CASSLEAPTTEAFF
clone size: few; J gene: TRBJ2-5; D gene: TRBD1; V gene: TRBV29-1; CDR3 DNA: TGCAGCGCCCCGGGACAGGGCGCCCAAGAGACCCAGTACTTC; CDR3 protein: CSAPGQGAQETQYF
clone size: few; J gene: TRBJ1-3; D gene: TRBD1; V gene: TRBV7-2; CDR3 DNA: TGTGCCAGCAGCTCCAGACAGGGGACAAACACCATATATTTT; CDR3 protein: CASSSRQGTNTIYF
clone size: once; J gene: TRBJ1-5; D gene: -; V gene: TRBV2; CDR3 DNA: TGTGCCAGCAGCGGTGGGTACAGGGTGAATCAGCCCCAGCATTTT; CDR3 protein: CASSGGYRVNQPQHF
clone size: -; J gene: TRBJ2-3; D gene: TRBD2; V gene: TRBV10-3; CDR3 DNA: TGTGCCATGGGACTAGCGGTAACAGATACGCAGTATTTT; CDR3 protein: CAMGLAVTDTQYF
clone size: -; J gene: TRBJ1-2; D gene: -; V gene: TRBV30; CDR3 DNA: TGTGCCTCCCGAAACAGGGCAAGTCACTATGGCTACACCTTC; CDR3 protein: CASRNRASHYGYTF
clone size: -; J gene: TRBJ2-3; D gene: -; V gene: TRBV7-9; CDR3 DNA: TGTGCCAGCAGTTCCAACAGAGCATTTGGCACAGATACGCAGTATTTT; CDR3 protein: CASSSNRAFGTDTQYF
clone size: -; J gene: TRBJ2-1; D gene: TRBD1; V gene: TRBV15; CDR3 DNA: TGTGCCACCAGCAGAGCAGGACAGGGCCTCTACAATGAGCAGTTCTTC; CDR3 protein: CATSRAGQGLYNEQFF
clone size: once; J gene: TRBJ2-7; D gene: -; V gene: TRBV27; CDR3 DNA: TGTGCCAGCAGTCCCTTGGAGGACAGTGTGTGGTACTTC; CDR3 protein: CASSPLEDSVWYF
clone size: -; J gene: TRBJ2-1; D gene: -; V gene: TRBV2; CDR3 DNA: TGTGCCAGCAGTGGTAGCAATGAGCAGTTCTTC; CDR3 protein: CASSGSNEQFF
clone size: -; J gene: TRBJ1-1; D gene: TRBD1; V gene: TRBV9; CDR3 DNA: TGTGCCAGCAGCACCAGACAGGGGGGCGCCAGCGCTACCGAAGCTTTCTTT; CDR3 protein: CASSTRQGGASATEAFF
clone size: -; J gene: TRBJ1-5; D gene: -; V gene: TRBV6-1; CDR3 DNA: TGTGCCAGCAGCGACAGAAAGGATCTGCCCCAGCATTTT; CDR3 protein: CASSDRKDLPQHF
clone size: -; J gene: TRBJ2-7; D gene: -; V gene: TRBV5-5; CDR3 DNA: TGTGCCAGCAGCTTGGAAGCTAACCTCGAGCAGTACTTC; CDR3 protein: CASSLEANLEQYF
clone size: -; J gene: TRBJ2-7; D gene: TRBD2; V gene: TRBV10-3; CDR3 DNA: TGTGCCATCAGCTTTCTCGCGGGACTAGAGGGCGAGCAGTACTTC; CDR3 protein: CAISFLAGLEGEQYF
clone size: -; J gene: TRBJ1-5; D gene: -; V gene: TRBV7-3; CDR3 DNA: TGTGCCAGCAGCTCGGTTCGGGGGGCAGGTCAGCCCCAGCATTTT; CDR3 protein: CASSSVRGAGQPQHF
clone size: -; J gene: TRBJ2-7; D gene: -; V gene: TRBV5-3; CDR3 DNA: TGTGCCAGAAGCTTGGAGGACAAGTACGAGCAGTACTTC; CDR3 protein: CARSLEDKYEQYF
clone size: -; J gene: TRBJ2-1; D gene: TRBD2; V gene: TRBV6-6; CDR3 DNA: TGTGCCAGCATTCCCCTCGGGGGGTTATACAATGAGCAGTTCTTC; CDR3 protein: CASIPLGGLYNEQFF
clone size: -; J gene: TRBJ1-4; D gene: TRBD1; V gene: TRBV28; CDR3 DNA: TGTGCCAGCAACCGACAGGGACGATCTCCTAATGAAAAACTGTTTTTT; CDR3 protein: CASNRQGRSPNEKLFF
clone size: -; J gene: TRBJ2-7; D gene: TRBD2; V gene: TRBV6-5; CDR3 DNA: TGTGCCAGCAGCCAGAGGGCGGGGGCCTACGAGCAGTACTTC; CDR3 protein: CASSQRAGAYEQYF
clone size: -; J gene: TRBJ1-3; D gene: -; V gene: TRBV11-3; CDR3 DNA: TGTGCCAGCAGCGACGACAGTGTCTCTGGAAACACCATATATTTT; CDR3 protein: CASSDDSVSGNTIYF
clone size: -; J gene: TRBJ2-3; D gene: -; V gene: TRBV29-1; CDR3 DNA: TGCAGCGTTGATGGTAGCGGTAGCACAGATACGCAGTATTTT; CDR3 protein: CSVDGSGSTDTQYF
clone size: -; J gene: TRBJ2-2; D gene: -; V gene: TRBV6-1; CDR3 DNA: TGTGCCAGCAGGGGACTCCCGAACACCGGGGAGCTGTTTTTT; CDR3 protein: CASRGLPNTGELFF
clone size: -; J gene: TRBJ2-7; D gene: -; V gene: TRBV25-1; CDR3 DNA: TGTGCCAGCACTAGGACGGGGGAGCAGTACTTC; CDR3 protein: CASTRTGEQYF
clone size: -; J gene: TRBJ1-3; D gene: -; V gene: TRBV11-2; CDR3 DNA: TGTGCCAGCAGACAGGTCTCTGGAAACACCATATATTTT; CDR3 protein: CASRQVSGNTIYF
clone size: -; J gene: TRBJ2-7; D gene: -; V gene: TRBV29-1; CDR3 DNA: TGCAGCGTTGAAGAAAGAGGGACTTCGACCTACGAGCAGTACTTC; CDR3 protein: CSVEERGTSTYEQYF
clone size: -; J gene: TRBJ1-3; D gene: -; V gene: TRBV19; CDR3 DNA: TGTGCCAGTAGTATTAAGGGGCAACGGGGAAACACCATATATTTT; CDR3 protein: CASSIKGQRGNTIYF
clone size: -; J gene: TRBJ2-5; D gene: -; V gene: TRBV4-2; CDR3 DNA: TGTGCCAGCAGCCAAGATTGGTCAGGGCAAGAGACCCAGTACTTC; CDR3 protein: CASSQDWSGQETQYF
clone size: -; J gene: TRBJ1-5; D gene: TRBD1; V gene: TRBV2; CDR3 DNA: TGTGCCAGCAGTCCCGACAGGGCGCAGCCCCAGCATTTT; CDR3 protein: CASSPDRAQPQHF
clone size: -; J gene: TRBJ2-1; D gene: TRBD1; V gene: TRBV7-2; CDR3 DNA: TGTGCCAGCAGCTTACTGGGACAGGGGAGGGAGCAGTTCTTC; CDR3 protein: CASSLLGQGREQFF
clone size: -; J gene: TRBJ1-1; D gene: -; V gene: TRBV7-6; CDR3 DNA: TGTGCCAGCAGCTTAGCCGACGGACCCGGGGGTGAAGCTTTCTTT; CDR3 protein: CASSLADGPGGEAFF
clone size: -; J gene: TRBJ2-7; D gene: TRBD2; V gene: TRBV28; CDR3 DNA: TGTGCCAGCAGTGTAGCGGGAGGGACGTACGAGCAGTACTTC; CDR3 protein: CASSVAGGTYEQYF
clone size: -; J gene: TRBJ1-2; D gene: -; V gene: TRBV7-2; CDR3 DNA: TGTGCCAGCAGCCCTAAGGTCTACAGTAACTATGGCTACACCTTC; CDR3 protein: CASSPKVYSNYGYTF
clone size: once; J gene: TRBJ2-7; D gene: -; V gene: TRBV30; CDR3 DNA: TGTGCCTGGAGTGGAGACAGCCACAACTACGAGCAGTACTTC; CDR3 protein: CAWSGDSHNYEQYF
clone size: few; J gene: TRBJ2-1; D gene: TRBD1; V gene: TRBV6-5; CDR3 DNA: TGTGCCTCCCGGACCGGACAGGGGATAGGGAATGAGCAGTTCTTC; CDR3 protein: CASRTGQGIGNEQFF
clone size: -; J gene: TRBJ2-7; D gene: TRBD2; V gene: TRBV7-2; CDR3 DNA: TGTGCCAGCAGCTTAGCGCGGAGCGGGAGGGCCTTCGAGCAGTACTTC; CDR3 protein: CASSLARSGRAFEQYF
clone size: -; J gene: TRBJ1-4; D gene: TRBD1; V gene: TRBV5-5; CDR3 DNA: TGTGCCAGCAGCTCCCGACAGGGCTGGGAAAAACTGTTTTTT; CDR3 protein: CASSSRQGWEKLFF
clone size: -; J gene: TRBJ2-3; D gene: -; V gene: TRBV28; CDR3 DNA: TGTGCCAGCGGTTCTAGCGGCACAGATACGCAGTATTTT; CDR3 protein: CASGSSGTDTQYF
clone size: once; J gene: TRBJ2-5; D gene: TRBD2; V gene: TRBV5-6; CDR3 DNA: TGTGCCAGCAGCGCCCGGACTAGGGGTGTCGTAGAGACCCAGTACTTC; CDR3 protein: CASSARTRGVVETQYF